The clone carrying this TCR beta chain was seen once. The antigen remains unidentified. This CDR3 is 16 amino acids long. V lost 1 base and J lost 7; bases outside the gene matches: 10. Germline-derived CDR1 and CDR2 are LGHNA and YSLEER. TCRdb's copy holds only in-frame clones and misses some; the assay was immunoSEQ multiplex PCR. The sample has approximately 98,000 clones; roughly nine tenths are singletons. This record belongs to a study of T cell responses to AZD1222 COVID-19 vaccine. Study-wide results and caveats: The study sampled repertoires only after the peak T cell response.

The sequenced sample was peripheral blood, obtained on day 0 of MenACWY control vaccination. The receptor comes from an adult in good health. The genes are TRBV4-3 and TRBJ2-7; 10 nucleotides agree with TRBD2. The chain's CDR3 is CASSQGQRGGLNEQYF. The DNA for the CDR3 is TGCGCCAGCAGCCAAGGGCAGCGGGGGGGCCTGAATGAGCAGTACTTC.